Following are 27 T cell receptor beta chains from one sample sequenced in a study of shared T cell receptors in the human thymus. The repertoire was sequenced with immunoSEQ multiplex PCR; TCRdb's copy has only in-frame clones and lacks some. The sample consists of over 650,000 clones, about 89% of them appearing once. These data were likewise used in another study, on human thymus T cells.

Sequenced sample: thymocytes. These TCRs come from a boy younger than two with a congenital heart defect.

V is TRBV4-2 and J is TRBJ2-1; D uncertain. V lost 4 bases to trimming and J lost 1 base, with 11 bases between them. CDR3 length: 15 residues. Germline V gene sequence: CDR1 LGHNA, CDR2 YNFKEQ. The CDR3 DNA sequence: TGTGCCAGCAGCCTCGCTAGATTATCCTACAATGAGCAGTTCTTC. Translation gives CASSLARLSYNEQFF.

The chain has TRBV11-3 and TRBJ2-3, with 7 bases lining up with TRBD2. V was clipped by 1 base and J by 5 bases; unmatched bases: 6. This CDR3 spans 15 amino acids. The germline gives CDR1 SGHNT, CDR2 YENEEA. CDR3: CASSLGASGEDTQYF. The CDR3 DNA sequence: TGTGCCAGCAGCTTAGGGGCTAGCGGTGAAGATACGCAGTATTTT.

The genes are TRBV5-6 and TRBJ2-7; 10 bases fit TRBD2. Germline CDR1 is SGHDT and CDR2 is YYEEEE. The V and J ends lost 0 bases and 0 bases, in that order; junction bases with no gene match: 3. The length of the CDR3 is 16 residues. CDR3 sequence (DNA): TGTGCCAGCAGCTTGGGCGAGCGGGAGGGCTCCTACGAGCAGTACTTC. It translates to CASSLGEREGSYEQYF.

J is TRBJ1-4 and V is TRBV7-9, with 8 positions matching TRBD1. The CDR3 sequence is 16 residues long. Germline loops: CDR1 SEHNR, CDR2 FQNEAQ (reference sequence). The junction had 8 bases not matched to a gene; V was cut back by 0 bases and J by 8 bases. The CDR3 reads CASSLAPTGVEEKLFF. DNA for the CDR3: TGTGCCAGCAGCTTAGCCCCGACAGGGGTCGAGGAAAAACTGTTTTTT. The full variable domain, completed using reference TRBV7-9 and TRBJ1-4, is DTGVSQNPRHKITKRGQNVTFRCDPISEHNRLYWYRQTLGQGPEFLTYFQNEAQLEKSRLLSDRFSAERPKGSFSTLEIQRTEQGDSAMYLCASSLAPTGVEEKLFFGSGTQLSVL.

This chain connects TRBV2 to TRBJ1-5, with 8 bases that match TRBD1. In germline, CDR1 is SNHLY, CDR2 FYNNEI. This CDR3 comprises 15 residues. V dropped 4 bases and J dropped 4; count of bases not matched to a gene: 6. The CDR3: CASSGRDRSNQPQHF. In DNA, the CDR3 is TGTGCCAGCAGTGGTAGGGACAGGTCAAATCAGCCCCAGCATTTT.

The chain employs TRBV19 and TRBJ2-7; no reliable D call. V was shortened by 5 bases and J by 0 bases, with 11 bases between the two germline ends. The CDR3 consists of 14 residues. Germline lookup yields CDR1 LNHDA and CDR2 SQIVND (reference sequence). This chain's CDR3 is CASSPSPNSYEQYF. In nucleotides, the CDR3 is TGTGCCAGTAGTCCATCCCCCAACTCCTACGAGCAGTACTTC.

The chain recombines TRBV4-2 with TRBJ2-5; D possibly corresponds to TRBD1 (6 bases). This CDR3 is 15 amino acids long. Germline CDR1 reads LGHNA; CDR2 reads YNFKEQ. V lost 2 bases and J 9 bases, leaving 19 bases between the germline ends. The CDR3 spells CASSQKFDRPGAQYF. In DNA form, the CDR3 reads TGTGCCAGCAGCCAAAAGTTTGACAGGCCTGGGGCCCAGTACTTC.

This chain connects TRBV14 to TRBJ2-7, with no clear D. Germline V gives CDR1 SGHDN, CDR2 FVKESK. Deletions cut 1 base from V and 6 bases from J, with 4 bases between. This CDR3 has 11 amino acids. The CDR3 is CASSQGGEQYF. The CDR3 DNA reads as TGTGCCAGCAGCCAAGGCGGCGAGCAGTACTTC.

This sequence joins TRBV10-3 and TRBJ1-1, with D tentatively TRBD1 (6 bases). Germline V lookup: CDR1 ENHRY, CDR2 SYGVKD. The V end was cut by 0 bases, the J end by 2 bases, with 16 bases between. The CDR3 runs 17 residues. The CDR3: CAISESPRGWDNTEAFF. The DNA of the CDR3 is TGTGCCATCAGTGAGTCCCCAAGGGGGTGGGATAACACTGAAGCTTTCTTT.

This clone was seen only a few times. The genes are TRBV5-8 and TRBJ1-1; the D gene is possibly TRBD1 (6 bases). Looked up from germline, CDR1 is SGHTS and CDR2 is YDEGEE. The CDR3 covers 15 residues. Trimming took off 5 bases at V and 1 base at J, with 15 bases between the two ends. The CDR3 DNA sequence: TGTGCCAGCAGGATTACTGACAGGAAGAACACTGAAGCTTTCTTT. Residues: CASRITDRKNTEAFF. Looking up the rest from reference TRBV5-8 and TRBJ1-1 gives the full variable domain: EAGVTQSPTHLIKTRGQQATLRCSPISGHTSVYWYQQALGLGLQFLLWYDEGEERNRGNFPPRFSGRQFPNYSSELNVNALELEDSALYLCASRITDRKNTEAFFGQGTRLTVV.

The V call is TRBV12-5, the J call TRBJ1-5; D gene ambiguous. CDR3 length: 13 amino acids. The V and J ends lost 0 bases and 5 bases respectively, with 5 bases between them. The V gene's germline CDR1 is LGHNT and CDR2 FRNRAP. The CDR3 DNA sequence: TGTGCTAGTGGTTTGGTACGCGATCAGCCCCAGCATTTT. Encoded protein: CASGLVRDQPQHF. Looking up the rest from reference TRBV12-5 and TRBJ1-5 gives the full variable domain: DARVTQTPRHKVTEMGQEVTMRCQPILGHNTVFWYRQTMMQGLELLAYFRNRAPLDDSGMPKDRFSAEMPDATLATLKIQPSEPRDSAVYFCASGLVRDQPQHFGDGTRLSIL.

The rearrangement links TRBV7-3 to TRBJ2-1; 12 bases are a match to TRBD2. CDR3 size: 14 residues. V shed 4 bases, J shed 9 bases, and the junction held 4 bases outside the gene matches. Germline loops: CDR1 SGHTA, CDR2 FQGTGA. This chain's CDR3 is CASSSSGGASEQFF. DNA for the CDR3: TGTGCCAGCAGCTCTAGCGGGGGGGCCTCTGAGCAGTTCTTC.

The rearrangement joins TRBV16 to TRBJ1-1; D may be TRBD1 (5 bases). There are 15 residues in the CDR3. Trimming removed 2 bases from V and 4 bases from J, with 14 bases in between. CDR1 and CDR2 (germline): KGHSY, FQNENV. The CDR3 sequence is CASSQKGGAGTEAFF. The CDR3 DNA follows: TGTGCCAGCAGCCAAAAGGGAGGGGCGGGCACTGAAGCTTTCTTT.

The genes are TRBV28 and TRBJ2-7; D not resolved. V was cut by 8 bases and J by 3 bases, with 14 bases left in between. Germline V gene data show CDR1 as MDHEN and CDR2 as SYDVKM. This CDR3 has 13 residues. CDR3 amino acids: CASERMHDYEQYF. The CDR3 DNA reads as TGTGCCAGCGAGAGAATGCACGACTACGAGCAGTACTTC.

V gene TRBV13 combines with J gene TRBJ2-7; 9 nucleotides align to TRBD1. J was trimmed by 4 bases and V by 5 bases; bases with no gene match: 12. Germline CDR1 is PRHDT and CDR2 is FYEKMQ (reference sequence). The CDR3 is 16 residues long. The CDR3 here is CASSPMVRDRAYEQYF. The CDR3 DNA is TGTGCCAGCAGCCCTATGGTCCGGGACAGGGCATACGAGCAGTACTTC.

The CDR3: CASSLGGLAGTYEQYF. The DNA for the CDR3 is TGTGCCAGCAGTCTAGGGGGACTAGCGGGGACCTACGAGCAGTACTTC. This chain links TRBV27 with TRBJ2-7, with 13 bases lining up with TRBD2. The CDR3 sequence is 16 residues long. In germline, CDR1 is MNHEY, CDR2 SMNVEV (reference sequence). V was pared by 5 bases and J by 2 bases, with 6 bases of the junction left unmatched.

Note on this clone: At one boundary the junction diverges from the germline segment, which might be a read error. This sample also contains other DNA sequences that code for the same CDR3. This chain joins TRBV7-9 and TRBJ1-6; 8 bases are shared with TRBD1. The CDR3 totals 15 residues. Germline V gene data show CDR1 as SEHNR and CDR2 as FQNEAQ (reference sequence). In DNA, the CDR3 is TGTGCCAGCAGCTCGGACAGGGAAGGGAATTCCCCCCTCCACTTT. Residues: CASSSDREGNSPLHF.

The chain recombines TRBV5-4 with TRBJ2-1; TRBD2 matches at 9 bases. The CDR3 length is 16 residues. With V trimmed by 2 bases and J by 5 bases, 8 bases remained unmatched. The germline CDR1 and CDR2 sequences are SGHNT and YYREEE (reference sequence). The chain's CDR3 is CASSLTTSGFDNEQFF. For the CDR3, the DNA is TGTGCCAGCAGCTTAACGACTAGCGGATTTGACAATGAGCAGTTCTTC.

This chain uses TRBV19 with TRBJ2-3, with 10 bases aligning to TRBD2. V lost 10 bases to trimming and J lost 4 bases; unmatched junction nucleotides: 8. There are 14 residues in the CDR3. The germline V gene encodes CDR1 LNHDA and CDR2 SQIVND (reference sequence). As DNA, the CDR3 is TGTGCCACCAGTTCAGCGGGAGGGCCAGATACGCAGTATTTT. Translation: CATSSAGGPDTQYF.

The chain carries TRBV19 and TRBJ1-2; D not resolved. The CDR3 has 15 amino acids. V shed 5 bases and J shed 1 base, with 14 bases lying between them. In germline, CDR1 is LNHDA, CDR2 SQIVND (reference sequence). CDR3 DNA sequence: TGTGCCAGTAGTCTCGGAGACGCAGATAACTATGGCTACACCTTC. Encoded protein: CASSLGDADNYGYTF.

Concerning this clone: One junction end does not reproduce the germline sequence, and a read error may be involved. This chain links TRBV29-1 with TRBJ2-2, with 9 bases aligning to TRBD2. The CDR3 is made up of 15 amino acids. CDR1 is SQVTM and CDR2 is ANQGSEA in the germline V gene. CDR3 loop: CRVEGGRGGTGELFF. The DNA of the CDR3 is TGCAGGGTTGAAGGGGGGCGGGGGGGAACCGGGGAGCTGTTTTTT.

The genes are TRBV5-4 and TRBJ1-2, with D uncertain. The CDR3 runs to 12 residues. V was trimmed by 4 bases and J by 8 bases, leaving 12 bases between them. CDR1 SGHNT and CDR2 YYREEE come from the germline V gene (reference sequence). The DNA for the CDR3 is TGTGCCAGCAGCATAGACTCGGAAGGCTACACCTTC. Translating gives CASSIDSEGYTF. Using reference TRBV5-4 and TRBJ1-2 for the parts outside the CDR3, the full variable domain is ETGVTQSPTHLIKTRGQQVTLRCSSQSGHNTVSWYQQALGQGPQFIFQYYREEENGRGNFPPRFSGLQFPNYSSELNVNALELDDSALYLCASSIDSEGYTFGSGTRLTVV.

The genes are TRBV4-3 and TRBJ2-3, with 9 bases aligning to TRBD2. This CDR3 contains 18 residues. Trimming took 0 bases from V and 6 from J; bases not matched to a gene: 13. Per the germline V gene, CDR1 is LGHNA and CDR2 is YSLEER. The CDR3, as DNA: TGCGCCAGCAGCCAAGACGAGAGGGCGGGAGGGCCATCGGATACGCAGTATTTT. Translation: CASSQDERAGGPSDTQYF.

The rearrangement links TRBV7-9 to TRBJ1-1; maybe TRBD1 (6 bases). The CDR3 covers 13 residues. Germline CDR1 is SEHNR and CDR2 is FQNEAQ (reference sequence). DNA for the CDR3: TGTGCAGCTGAACTACAGGGGAACACTGAAGCTTTCTTT. Translated, it gives CAAELQGNTEAFF. Filled out from reference TRBV7-9 and TRBJ1-1, the complete variable domain reads DTGVSQNPRHKITKRGQNVTFRCDPISEHNRLYWYRQTLGQGPEFLTYFQNEAQLEKSRLLSDRFSAERPKGSFSTLEIQRTEQGDSAMYLCAAELQGNTEAFFGQGTRLTVV.

The chain is built from TRBV4-3 and TRBJ2-3; 8 nucleotides align to TRBD2. This CDR3 comprises 12 residues. Per the germline V gene, CDR1 is LGHNA and CDR2 is YSLEER. With V trimmed by 2 bases and J by 14 bases, 6 bases remained unmatched. CDR3: CASSQSGGLTYF. Written as DNA, the CDR3 is TGCGCCAGCAGCCAAAGCGGGGGACTCACGTATTTT.

CDR3 loop: CASSLTVGGIAKNIQYF. CDR3 sequence (DNA): TGTGCCAGCAGTCTGACAGTGGGTGGAATAGCCAAAAACATTCAGTACTTC. This sequence joins TRBV27 and TRBJ2-4; perhaps TRBD1 as D (5 bases). The CDR3 covers 17 residues. The V end lost 5 bases, the J end lost 0 bases, and 17 bases lay between the germline ends. Germline-derived CDR1 and CDR2 are MNHEY and SMNVEV (reference sequence).

This rearrangement joins TRBV20-1 to TRBJ2-7, with 7 bases that match TRBD2. The CDR3 is made up of 11 amino acids. Losses at the gene ends were 5 bases for V and 5 bases for J; bases not matched to a gene: 3. Germline values: CDR1 DFQATT, CDR2 SNEGSKA (reference sequence). In nucleotides, the CDR3 is TGCAGTGCTCCAGGGAGGGACGAGCAGTACTTC. This encodes CSAPGRDEQYF.